The sequence of this TCR beta chain was determined in a study of T cell responses to AZD1222 COVID-19 vaccine. Whole-study findings and limits: Repertoire sampling occurred only after the peak T cell response. Nearly half of spike-specific TCRs reportedly go after variant regions that carry no mutations. Receipt of two AZD1222 doses was followed by a rise in Spike-specific TCR breadth and depth.

Sequencing was performed with immunoSEQ multiplex PCR; in TCRdb, only in-frame clones are kept and a portion is missing. The sample contains about 88,000 clones, roughly nine tenths of which appear only once. With respect to this clone: Its target is not known.

The starting material was peripheral blood, obtained on day 0 of AZD1222 vaccination. The TCR sequence derives from an adult in good health.

The CDR3 sequence is CASGTSGEGGTQYF. The CDR3 DNA follows: TGCGCCAGCGGGACTAGCGGGGAGGGGGGGACCCAGTACTTC. This rearrangement joins TRBV10-2 to TRBJ2-5; 13 bases fit TRBD2. There are 14 residues in the CDR3. V trimming: 8 bases; J trimming: 7 bases; junction bases outside the gene matches: 7. CDR1 WSHSY and CDR2 SAAADI come from the germline V gene.